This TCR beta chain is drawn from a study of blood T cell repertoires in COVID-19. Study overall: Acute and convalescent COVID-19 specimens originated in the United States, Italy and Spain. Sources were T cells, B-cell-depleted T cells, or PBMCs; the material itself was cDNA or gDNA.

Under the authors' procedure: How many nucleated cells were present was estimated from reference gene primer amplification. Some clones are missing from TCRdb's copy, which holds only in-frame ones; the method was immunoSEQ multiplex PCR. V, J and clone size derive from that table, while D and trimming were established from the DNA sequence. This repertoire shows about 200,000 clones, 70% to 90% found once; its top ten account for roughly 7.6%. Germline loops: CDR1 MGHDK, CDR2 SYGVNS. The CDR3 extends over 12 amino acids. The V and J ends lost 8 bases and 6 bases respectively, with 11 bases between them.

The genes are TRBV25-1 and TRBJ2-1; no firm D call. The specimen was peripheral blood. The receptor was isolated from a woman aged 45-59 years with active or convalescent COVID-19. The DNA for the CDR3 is TGTGCCAGCCCCAGTGGCGGCAATGAGCAGTTCTTC. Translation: CASPSGGNEQFF.